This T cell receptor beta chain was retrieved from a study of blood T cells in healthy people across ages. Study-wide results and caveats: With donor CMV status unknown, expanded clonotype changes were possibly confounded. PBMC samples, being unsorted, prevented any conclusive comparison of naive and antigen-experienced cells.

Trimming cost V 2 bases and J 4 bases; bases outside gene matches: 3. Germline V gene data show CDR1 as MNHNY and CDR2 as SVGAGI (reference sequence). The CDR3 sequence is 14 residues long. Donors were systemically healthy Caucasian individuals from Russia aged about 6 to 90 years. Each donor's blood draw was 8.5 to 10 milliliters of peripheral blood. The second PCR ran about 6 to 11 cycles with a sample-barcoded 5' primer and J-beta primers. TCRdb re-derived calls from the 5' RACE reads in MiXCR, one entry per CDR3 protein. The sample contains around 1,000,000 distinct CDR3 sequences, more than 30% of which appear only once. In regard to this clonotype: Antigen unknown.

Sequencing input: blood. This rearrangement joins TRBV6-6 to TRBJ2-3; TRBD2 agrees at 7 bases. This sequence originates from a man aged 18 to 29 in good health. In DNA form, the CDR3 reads TGTGCCAGCAGTTACCGGGACTATGCAGATACGCAGTATTTT. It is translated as CASSYRDYADTQYF.